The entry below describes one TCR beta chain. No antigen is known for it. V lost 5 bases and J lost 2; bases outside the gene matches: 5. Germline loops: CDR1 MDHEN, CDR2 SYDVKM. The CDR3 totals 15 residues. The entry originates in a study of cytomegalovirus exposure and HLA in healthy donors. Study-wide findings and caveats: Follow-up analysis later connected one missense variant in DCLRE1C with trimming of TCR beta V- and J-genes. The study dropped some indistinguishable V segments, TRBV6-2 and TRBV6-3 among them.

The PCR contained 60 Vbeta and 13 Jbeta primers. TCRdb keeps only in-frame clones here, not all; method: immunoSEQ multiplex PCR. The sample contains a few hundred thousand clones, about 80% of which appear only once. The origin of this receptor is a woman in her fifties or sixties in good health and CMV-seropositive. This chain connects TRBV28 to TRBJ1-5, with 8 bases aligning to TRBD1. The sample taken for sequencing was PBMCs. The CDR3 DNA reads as TGTGCCAGCAGTCTGGACAGGGTTCGCAATCAGCCCCAGCATTTT. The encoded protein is CASSLDRVRNQPQHF.